The 9 T cell receptor beta chains presented below share a single source sample, sequenced in a study of T-cell reconstitution after alpha-beta-depleted transplantation in children. Library preparation (for TCRbeta) was performed with unique molecular identifiers. TCRdb processed the PCR reads anew with MiXCR; each CDR3 protein has one entry. The sample holds about 510,000 distinct CDR3 sequences, about an eighth seen once. The specimen comprised PBMCs, mostly from graft donor cells, sampled 180 days after TCRalphabeta/CD19-depleted stem cell transplant. The receptor source for this set is a female patient aged 2-9 years who had a stem cell transplant for aplastic anemia, so the T cells may come from the graft donor.

The V call is TRBV6-2 or TRBV6-3, the J call TRBJ2-1, with 7 bases aligning to TRBD1. The V gene end was trimmed by 5 bases and the J gene end by 10 bases; junction bases not matched to a gene: 5. Looked up from germline, CDR1 is MNHEY and CDR2 is SVGEGT. The CDR3 runs 12 residues. For the CDR3, the DNA is TGTGCCAGCAGTCCAGACAGGGCGGAGCAGTTCTTC. Its translation: CASSPDRAEQFF.

This clonotype was detected only a few times. The gene calls are TRBV20-1 and TRBJ1-1; D may be TRBD1 (6 bases). The germline V gene encodes CDR1 DFQATT and CDR2 SNEGSKA (reference sequence). V lost 6 bases to trimming and J lost 4 bases, with 18 bases between them. This CDR3 has 14 residues. Here the CDR3 reads CSAFTGFKGTEAFF. Here the CDR3 DNA reads TGCAGTGCGTTCACAGGGTTTAAAGGCACTGAAGCTTTCTTT.

At least ten counts were recorded for this clonotype. This chain links TRBV27 with TRBJ2-7, with TRBD1 matching over 8 bases. The CDR3 has 14 residues. The V gene's germline CDR1 is MNHEY and CDR2 SMNVEV (reference sequence). V gave up 4 bases and J gave up 2 bases; unmatched junction bases: 4. The CDR3 is CASSSGTGPYEQYF. The CDR3, as DNA: TGTGCCAGCAGTTCCGGGACAGGCCCCTACGAGCAGTACTTC.

In its sample, this clonotype was seen a few times. The J gene is TRBJ2-7, the V gene TRBV12-3 or TRBV12-4; the D gene is possibly TRBD1 (5 bases). The CDR3 sequence is 13 residues long. V lost 6 bases to trimming and J lost 4 bases, with 13 bases between them. CDR3 loop: CASRTTGFYEQYF. Here the CDR3 DNA reads TGTGCCAGCAGGACCACAGGATTTTACGAGCAGTACTTC.

The gene calls are TRBV11-1 and TRBJ2-1, with unresolved D. V was shortened by 1 base and J by 5 bases, with 21 bases between the two germline ends. Germline loops: CDR1 SGHAT, CDR2 FQDESV (reference sequence). The CDR3 contains 18 residues. CDR3 coding DNA: TGTGCCAGCAGCTTAGGGGGATGGACCGGGCCCCATGACAATGAGCAGTTCTTC. As protein: CASSLGGWTGPHDNEQFF.

This clonotype was seen at least ten times. This sequence joins TRBV20-1 and TRBJ2-3; 9 bases agree with TRBD2. The CDR3 runs 13 residues. J gave up 2 bases and V 6 bases, and 3 bases lay outside the gene matches. CDR1 and CDR2 (germline): DFQATT, SNEGSKA (reference sequence). CDR3 loop: CSAGTSFTDTQYF. In DNA, the CDR3 is TGCAGTGCAGGGACTAGCTTCACAGATACGCAGTATTTT.

CDR3 DNA: TGTGCCAGCACCCTAGGGGAGGTCCGGACTGGGAGCTCCTACAATGAGCAGTTCTTC. This gives the protein CASTLGEVRTGSSYNEQFF. The genes are TRBV7-8 and TRBJ2-1, with D maybe TRBD2 (6 bases). The germline V gene has CDR1 SGHVS and CDR2 FQNEAQ. The CDR3 is 19 residues long. Trimming shortened V by 7 bases and J by 0 bases, and 25 bases separated the two germline ends.

This clonotype was counted between two and nine times. The rearrangement joins TRBV20-1 to TRBJ2-1; D gene uncertain. Trimming took off 6 bases at V and 5 bases at J, with 8 bases between the two ends. Germline-derived CDR1 and CDR2 are DFQATT and SNEGSKA (reference sequence). The CDR3 runs 11 residues. The CDR3, as DNA: TGCAGTGCATTCTGGCACAATGAGCAGTTCTTC. This translates into CSAFWHNEQFF.

The chain combines TRBV6-2 or TRBV6-3 with TRBJ2-7; 9 nucleotides align to TRBD1. Germline CDR1 reads MNHEY; CDR2 reads SVGEGT. J was trimmed by 3 bases and V by 4 bases; bases with no gene match: 4. CDR3 size: 14 residues. The CDR3 DNA reads as TGTGCCAGCAGTTCGGACAGGGGAGACTACGAGCAGTACGTC. This codes for CASSSDRGDYEQYV.